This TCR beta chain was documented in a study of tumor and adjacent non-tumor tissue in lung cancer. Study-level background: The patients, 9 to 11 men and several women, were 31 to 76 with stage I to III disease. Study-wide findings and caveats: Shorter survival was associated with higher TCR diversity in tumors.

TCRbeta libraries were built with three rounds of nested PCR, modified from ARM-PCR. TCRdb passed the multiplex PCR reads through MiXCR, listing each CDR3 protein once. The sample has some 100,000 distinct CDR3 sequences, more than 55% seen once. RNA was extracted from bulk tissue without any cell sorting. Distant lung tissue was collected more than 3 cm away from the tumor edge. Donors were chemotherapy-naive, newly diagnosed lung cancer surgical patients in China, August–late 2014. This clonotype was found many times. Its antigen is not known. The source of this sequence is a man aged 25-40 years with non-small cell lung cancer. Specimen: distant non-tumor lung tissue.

CDR3 amino acids: CASRRLAADNEQFF. Written as DNA, the CDR3 is TGTGCCAGCAGACGACTAGCGGCCGACAATGAGCAGTTCTTC. The chain carries TRBV12-3 or TRBV12-4 and TRBJ2-1, with 9 bases aligning to TRBD2. Losses at the gene ends were 6 bases for V and 5 bases for J; bases not matched to a gene: 5. The CDR3 is made up of 14 amino acids.